One sample yielded the 8 T cell receptor beta chains listed below, sequenced in a study of technical replicates of blood from a few donors. Sequencing was performed with immunoSEQ multiplex PCR; in TCRdb, only in-frame clones are kept and a portion is missing. This table holds about 81,000 clones, roughly 92% found once. The sequenced sample was T cells isolated from PBMCs. Source of these receptors: a human donor in good health.

This chain links TRBV27 with TRBJ2-5; 12 positions agree with TRBD1. In germline, CDR1 is MNHEY, CDR2 SMNVEV (reference sequence). This CDR3 contains 16 residues. J was trimmed by 1 base and V by 5 bases; bases with no gene match: 5. This CDR3 is CASSDRDRGLQETQYF. In DNA, the CDR3 is TGTGCCAGCAGTGACCGGGACAGGGGGCTCCAAGAGACCCAGTACTTC.

J is TRBJ1-2 and V is TRBV28; D perhaps matches TRBD1 (6 bases). Germline-derived CDR1 and CDR2 are MDHEN and SYDVKM. CDR3 size: 15 residues. The V gene lost 4 bases and the J gene lost 14 bases, with 26 bases spanning the gap. The CDR3 is CASSSTGLGLGGDTF. The CDR3 DNA reads as TGTGCCAGCAGTTCAACAGGGTTGGGTTTAGGGGGGGATACCTTC.

The V call is TRBV5-1, the J call TRBJ2-7; TRBD2 matches 10 bases. The germline V gene encodes CDR1 SGHRS and CDR2 YFSETQ. The CDR3 has 15 residues. The V gene end was trimmed by 4 bases and the J gene end by 6 bases; junction bases not matched to a gene: 10. DNA of the CDR3: TGCGCCAGCAGCACGGACCTAGCGGGAGTAGGCGAGCAGTACTTC. The encoded protein is CASSTDLAGVGEQYF.

This rearrangement joins TRBV13 to TRBJ1-4; D remains ambiguous. Trimming took 5 bases from V and 1 from J, leaving 11 bases between them. There are 15 residues in the CDR3. Germline CDR1 PRHDT, CDR2 FYEKMQ (reference sequence). For the CDR3, the DNA is TGTGCCAGCAGCGCCAGAACGGGAACTAATGAAAAACTGTTTTTT. Translated, it gives CASSARTGTNEKLFF. The full variable domain, rest sourced from reference TRBV13 and TRBJ1-4, is AAGVIQSPRHLIKEKRETATLKCYPIPRHDTVYWYQQGPGQDPQFLISFYEKMQSDKGSIPDRFSAQQFSDYHSELNMSSLELGDSALYFCASSARTGTNEKLFFGSGTQLSVL.

This sequence joins TRBV29-1 and TRBJ1-2; D is perhaps TRBD1 (5 bases). CDR3 size: 14 residues. The V and J ends lost 5 bases and 1 base respectively, with 14 bases between them. Germline loops: CDR1 SQVTM, CDR2 ANQGSEA. Here the CDR3 DNA reads TGCAGCGTTTTGCAGGGTTTGTTTAACTATGGCTACACCTTC. This gives the protein CSVLQGLFNYGYTF.

This clone occurred once. The chain joins TRBV4-1 to TRBJ2-7; 7 bases are shared with TRBD1. After removal of 6 bases from V and 5 bases from J, the junction contained 7 bases not matched to a gene. Germline lookup yields CDR1 MGHRA and CDR2 YSYEKL. The CDR3 length is 13 residues. CDR3 amino acids: CASSYDRDNEQYF. In nucleotides, the CDR3 is TGCGCCAGCAGTTACGACAGGGACAACGAGCAGTACTTC.

This clone was observed a few times. CDR3 DNA: TGTGCCAGCAAATACCGACAGAACACTGAAGCTTTCTTT. Residues: CASKYRQNTEAFF. The chain recombines TRBV2 with TRBJ1-1, with no clear D. This CDR3 region has 13 residues. The germline gives CDR1 SNHLY, CDR2 FYNNEI. V was cut by 7 bases and J by 1 base, with 10 bases left in between. Full variable domain (missing parts from reference TRBV2 and TRBJ1-1): EPEVTQTPSHQVTQMGQEVILRCVPISNHLYFYWYRQILGQKVEFLVSFYNNEISEKSEIFDDQFSVERPDGSNFTLKIRSTKLEDSAMYFCASKYRQNTEAFFGQGTRLTVV.

V and J are TRBV28 and TRBJ1-2, with 9 bases matching TRBD1. V lost 3 bases, J lost 7 bases, and 12 bases stayed unmatched. This CDR3 is built from 16 residues. The germline CDR1 and CDR2 sequences are MDHEN and SYDVKM. CDR3 protein: CASSFQRTGEAGGYTF. As DNA, the CDR3 is TGTGCCAGCAGTTTCCAGAGGACAGGGGAGGCCGGTGGCTACACCTTC.